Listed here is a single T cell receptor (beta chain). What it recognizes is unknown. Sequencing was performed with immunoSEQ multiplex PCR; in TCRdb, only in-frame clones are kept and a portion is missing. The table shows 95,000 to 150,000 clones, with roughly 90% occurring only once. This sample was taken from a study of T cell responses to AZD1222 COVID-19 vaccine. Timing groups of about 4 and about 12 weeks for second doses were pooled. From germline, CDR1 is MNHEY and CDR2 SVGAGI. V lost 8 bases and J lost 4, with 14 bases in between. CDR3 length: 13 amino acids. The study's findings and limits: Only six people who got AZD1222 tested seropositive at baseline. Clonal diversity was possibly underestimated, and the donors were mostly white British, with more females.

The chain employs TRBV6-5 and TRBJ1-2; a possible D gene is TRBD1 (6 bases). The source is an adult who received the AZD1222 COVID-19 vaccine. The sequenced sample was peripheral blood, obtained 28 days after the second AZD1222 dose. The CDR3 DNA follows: TGTGCCAGCCTCGGGGGGCTCAGCTATGGCTACACCTTC. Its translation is CASLGGLSYGYTF.